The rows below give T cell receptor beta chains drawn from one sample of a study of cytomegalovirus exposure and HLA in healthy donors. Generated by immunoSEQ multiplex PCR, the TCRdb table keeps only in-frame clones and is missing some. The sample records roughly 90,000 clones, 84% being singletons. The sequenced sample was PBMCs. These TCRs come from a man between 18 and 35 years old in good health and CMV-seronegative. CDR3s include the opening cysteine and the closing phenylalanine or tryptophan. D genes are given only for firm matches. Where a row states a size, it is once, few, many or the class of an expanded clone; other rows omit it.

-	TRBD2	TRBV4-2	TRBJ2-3	TGTGCCAGCAGCCAAGATAGCGGGATCGCAGATACGCAGTATTTT	CASSQDSGIADTQYF
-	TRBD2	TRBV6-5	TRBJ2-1	TGTGCCAGCAGAGGGACTACCTCCGGGGAGCAGTTCTTC	CASRGTTSGEQFF
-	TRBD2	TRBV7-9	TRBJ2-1	TGTGCCAGCAGCTACGGGACTAGCACTTACAATGAGCAGTTCTTC	CASSYGTSTYNEQFF
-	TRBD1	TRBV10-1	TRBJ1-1	TGCGCCAGCAGTGGAGACAGGGGGGTCACTGAAGCTTTCTTT	CASSGDRGVTEAFF
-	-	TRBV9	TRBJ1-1	TGTGCCAGCAGCGTAGGCCCAGGATTAAACACTGAAGCTTTCTTT	CASSVGPGLNTEAFF
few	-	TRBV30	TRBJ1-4	TGTGCCTGGAGTGTATTGCAGGGGCCTAATGAAAAACTGTTTTTT	CAWSVLQGPNEKLFF
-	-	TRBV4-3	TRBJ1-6	TGCGCCAGCAGCCAAGTCGGGGGGGCCTCACCCCTCCACTTT	CASSQVGGASPLHF
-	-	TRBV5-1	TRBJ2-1	TGCGCCAGCAGCTTAATCGACAATGAGCAGTTCTTC	CASSLIDNEQFF
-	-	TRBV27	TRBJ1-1	TGTGCCAGCAGTTGGGGCAGGGTTGCTTTCTTT	CASSWGRVAFF
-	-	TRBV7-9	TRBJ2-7	TGTGCCAGCAGCTTAGGGGCGAGCTCCTACGAGCAGTACTTC	CASSLGASSYEQYF
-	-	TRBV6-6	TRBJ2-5	TGTGCCAGCAGTTACTCGATGGGGCCCCAAGAGACCCAGTACTTC	CASSYSMGPQETQYF
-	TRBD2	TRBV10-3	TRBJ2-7	TGTGCCATCGCCGCGGGAGGGCCGCAGTACTTC	CAIAAGGPQYF
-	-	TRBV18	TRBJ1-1	TGTGCCAGCTCACCGTTCGGTGGGGCCATGAACACTGAAGCTTTCTTT	CASSPFGGAMNTEAFF
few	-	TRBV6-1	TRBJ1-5	TGTGCCAGCATTCGTCGTCCTTATGGAGATCAGCCCCAGCATTTT	CASIRRPYGDQPQHF
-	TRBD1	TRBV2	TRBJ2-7	TGTGCCAGCCATGGACAGGGGGCTTTCGAGCAGTACTTC	CASHGQGAFEQYF
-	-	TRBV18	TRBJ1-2	TGTGCCAGCTCACCACAGAGTGACTATGGCTACACCTTC	CASSPQSDYGYTF
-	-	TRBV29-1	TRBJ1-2	TGCAGCGTTAAAGGTGGCGGCAGGGGAGCCCATGGCTACACCTTC	CSVKGGGRGAHGYTF
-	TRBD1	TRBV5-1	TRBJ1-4	TGCGCCAGCAGCTACGGGCCCTCAGGGGGTTTTTCTAATGAAAAACTGTTTTTT	CASSYGPSGGFSNEKLFF
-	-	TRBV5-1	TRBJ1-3	TGCGCCAGCAGCGCCGAGGGTTACTCTGGAAACACCATATATTTT	CASSAEGYSGNTIYF
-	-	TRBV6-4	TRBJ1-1	TGTGCCAGCAGTGACCATGACTCCTCGGAAGCTTTCTTT	CASSDHDSSEAFF
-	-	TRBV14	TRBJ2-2	TGTGCCACCTGCGCACTGGTCGGGGAGCTGTTTTTT	CATCALVGELFF
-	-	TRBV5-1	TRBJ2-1	TGCGCCAGCAGCTTGGAGGTTCGGGGGAGTGAGCAGTTCTTC	CASSLEVRGSEQFF
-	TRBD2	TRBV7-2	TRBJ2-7	TGTGCCAGCAGCTTTTTATCGGGAGGCGGGAGGGCCTACGAGCAGTACTTC	CASSFLSGGGRAYEQYF
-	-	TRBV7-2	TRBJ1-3	TGTGCCAGCAGCTTTATCTCACAGGCATCCTCTGGAAACACCATATATTTT	CASSFISQASSGNTIYF
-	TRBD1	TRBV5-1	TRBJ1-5	TGCGCCAGCAGCTGGACGACAGGGGTAGGGCAGCCCCAGCATTTT	CASSWTTGVGQPQHF
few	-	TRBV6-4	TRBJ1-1	TGTGCCAGCACCCCCGAAGGGGGTGACACTGAAGCTTTCTTT	CASTPEGGDTEAFF
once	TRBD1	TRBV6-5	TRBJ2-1	TGTGCCAGCAGCCCGGGACAGGGCATACATGAGCAGTTCTTC	CASSPGQGIHEQFF
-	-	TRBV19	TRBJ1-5	TGTGCCAGTAGACCGACAGATAGCAATCAGCCCCAGCATTTT	CASRPTDSNQPQHF
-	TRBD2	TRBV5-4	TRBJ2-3	TGTGCCAGCAGCTTGGACCTTGCGGGAGGCTTGATGGATACGCAGTATTTT	CASSLDLAGGLMDTQYF
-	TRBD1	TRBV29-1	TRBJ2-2	TGCAGCGTTGCGGGACAGCAGTCCGGGGAGCTGTTTTTT	CSVAGQQSGELFF
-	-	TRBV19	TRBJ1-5	TGTGCCAGTAGTATCTCCGGCACTCGGGGCAATCAGCCCCAGCATTTT	CASSISGTRGNQPQHF
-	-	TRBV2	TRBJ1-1	TGTGCCATCCAGAGGGGGAAGAACACTGAAGCTTTCTTT	CAIQRGKNTEAFF
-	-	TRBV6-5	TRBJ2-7	TGTGCCAGCAGTTTTTACAACCGCTACGAGCAGTACTTC	CASSFYNRYEQYF
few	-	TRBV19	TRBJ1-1	TGTGCCAGTAAGTCCGGACGGGGAAGTACAATGAACACTGAAGCTTTCTTT	CASKSGRGSTMNTEAFF
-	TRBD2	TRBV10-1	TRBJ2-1	TGCGCCAGCAGTTCGGGACTAGCGGGAGGTGATGAGCAGTTCTTC	CASSSGLAGGDEQFF
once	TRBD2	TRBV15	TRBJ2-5	TGTGCCACCAGCAGAGGAGGGACTAGCGATAAGACCCAGTACTTC	CATSRGGTSDKTQYF
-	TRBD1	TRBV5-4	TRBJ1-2	TGTGCCAGCAACTCGGATATTAGACAGGGTGGAAAGGGGGGCTACACCTTC	CASNSDIRQGGKGGYTF
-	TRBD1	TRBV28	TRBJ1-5	TGTGCCAGCAGGGGGACAGGGACAGGCTACAATCAGCCCCAGCATTTT	CASRGTGTGYNQPQHF
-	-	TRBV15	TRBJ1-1	TGTGCCACCAGCAGAGAAGGGGCCCCCTTGAACACTGAAGCTTTCTTT	CATSREGAPLNTEAFF
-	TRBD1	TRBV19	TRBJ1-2	TGTGCCAGTAACCACAGGGGGCGGGCGGAAGGCTACACCTTC	CASNHRGRAEGYTF